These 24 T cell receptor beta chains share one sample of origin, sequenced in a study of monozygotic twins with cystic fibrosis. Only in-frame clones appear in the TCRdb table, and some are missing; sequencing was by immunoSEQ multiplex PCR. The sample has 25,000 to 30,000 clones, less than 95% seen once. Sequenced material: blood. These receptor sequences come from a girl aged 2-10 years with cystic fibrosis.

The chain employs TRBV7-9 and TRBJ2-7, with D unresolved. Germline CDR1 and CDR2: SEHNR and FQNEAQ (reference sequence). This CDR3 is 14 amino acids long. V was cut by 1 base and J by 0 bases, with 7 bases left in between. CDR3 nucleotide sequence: TGTGCCAGCAGCTTAGTTAGGAGCTCCTACGAGCAGTACTTC. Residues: CASSLVRSSYEQYF. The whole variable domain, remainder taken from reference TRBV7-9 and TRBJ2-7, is DTGVSQNPRHKITKRGQNVTFRCDPISEHNRLYWYRQTLGQGPEFLTYFQNEAQLEKSRLLSDRFSAERPKGSFSTLEIQRTEQGDSAMYLCASSLVRSSYEQYFGPGTRLTVT.

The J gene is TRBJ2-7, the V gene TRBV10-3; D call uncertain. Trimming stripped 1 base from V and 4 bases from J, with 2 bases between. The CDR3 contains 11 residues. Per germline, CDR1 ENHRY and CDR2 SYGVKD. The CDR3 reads CAISEFYEQYF. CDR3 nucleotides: TGTGCCATCAGTGAGTTTTACGAGCAGTACTTC.

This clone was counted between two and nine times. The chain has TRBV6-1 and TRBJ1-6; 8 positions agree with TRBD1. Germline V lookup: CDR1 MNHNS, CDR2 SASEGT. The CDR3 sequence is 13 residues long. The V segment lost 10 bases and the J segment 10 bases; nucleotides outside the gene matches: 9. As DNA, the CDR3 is TGTGCCACCACTCCGACAGGGGCATCACCCCTCCACTTT. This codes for CATTPTGASPLHF.

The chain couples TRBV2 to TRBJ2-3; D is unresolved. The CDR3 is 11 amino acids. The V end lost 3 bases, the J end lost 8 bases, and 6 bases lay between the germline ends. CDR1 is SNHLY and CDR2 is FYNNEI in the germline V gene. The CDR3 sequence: CASSEASTQYF. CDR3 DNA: TGTGCCAGCAGTGAGGCGAGTACGCAGTATTTT.

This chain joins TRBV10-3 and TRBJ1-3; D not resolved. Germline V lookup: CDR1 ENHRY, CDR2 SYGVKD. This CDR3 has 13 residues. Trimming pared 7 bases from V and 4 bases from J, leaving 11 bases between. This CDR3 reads CAIKAGAGNTIYF. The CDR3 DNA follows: TGTGCCATCAAGGCGGGAGCGGGAAACACCATATATTTT.

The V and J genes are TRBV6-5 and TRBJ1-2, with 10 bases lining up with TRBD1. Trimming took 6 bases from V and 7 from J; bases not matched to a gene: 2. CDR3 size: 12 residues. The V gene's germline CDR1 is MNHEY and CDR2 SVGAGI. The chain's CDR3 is CASRRQGAGYTF. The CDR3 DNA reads TGTGCCAGCAGGAGACAGGGGGCTGGCTACACCTTC.

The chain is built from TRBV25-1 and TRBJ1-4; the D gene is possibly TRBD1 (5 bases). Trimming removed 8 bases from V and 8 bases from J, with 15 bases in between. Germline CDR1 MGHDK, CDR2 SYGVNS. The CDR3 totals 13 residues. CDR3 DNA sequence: TGTGCCAGCCAGCCCCAGGGTCCCGAAAAACTGTTTTTT. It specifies CASQPQGPEKLFF.

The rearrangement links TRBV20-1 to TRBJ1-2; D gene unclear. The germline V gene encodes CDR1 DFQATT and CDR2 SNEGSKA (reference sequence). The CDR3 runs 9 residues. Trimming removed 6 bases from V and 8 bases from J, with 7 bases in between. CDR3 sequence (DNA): TGCAGTGCGAGGGAGGGCTACACCTTC. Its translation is CSAREGYTF.

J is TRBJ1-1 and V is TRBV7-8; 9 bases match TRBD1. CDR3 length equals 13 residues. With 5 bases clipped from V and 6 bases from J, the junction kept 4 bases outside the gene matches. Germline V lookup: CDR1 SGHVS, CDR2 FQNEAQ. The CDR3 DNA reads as TGTGCCAGCAGCCTGGACAGGGGCGCTGAAGCTTTCTTT. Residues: CASSLDRGAEAFF. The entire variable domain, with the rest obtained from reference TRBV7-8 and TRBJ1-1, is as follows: GAGVSQSPRYKVAKRGQDVALRCDPISGHVSLFWYQQALGQGPEFLTYFQNEAQLDKSGLPSDRFFAERPEGSVSTLKIQRTQQEDSAVYLCASSLDRGAEAFFGQGTRLTVV.

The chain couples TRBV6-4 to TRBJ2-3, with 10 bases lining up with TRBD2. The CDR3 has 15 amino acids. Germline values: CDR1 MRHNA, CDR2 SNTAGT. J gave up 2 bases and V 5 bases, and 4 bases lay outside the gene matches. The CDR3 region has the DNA TGTGCCAGCAGTCCGAGCGGGGGGGCCACAGATACGCAGTATTTT. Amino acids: CASSPSGGATDTQYF.

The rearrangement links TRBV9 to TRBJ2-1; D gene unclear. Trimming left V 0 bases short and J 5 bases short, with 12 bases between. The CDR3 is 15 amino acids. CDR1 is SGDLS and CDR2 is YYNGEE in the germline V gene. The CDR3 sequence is CASSVEVVGNNEQFF. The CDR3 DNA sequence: TGTGCCAGCAGCGTAGAAGTGGTAGGAAACAATGAGCAGTTCTTC. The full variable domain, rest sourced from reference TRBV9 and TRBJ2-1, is DSGVTQTPKHLITATGQRVTLRCSPRSGDLSVYWYQQSLDQGLQFLIQYYNGEERAKGNILERFSAQQFPDLHSELNLSSLELGDSALYFCASSVEVVGNNEQFFGPGTRLTVL.

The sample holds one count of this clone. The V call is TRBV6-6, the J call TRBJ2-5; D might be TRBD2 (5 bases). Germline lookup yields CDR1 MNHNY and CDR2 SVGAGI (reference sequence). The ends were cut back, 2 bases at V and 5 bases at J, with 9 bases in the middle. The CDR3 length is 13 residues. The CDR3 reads CASSYMGGETQYF. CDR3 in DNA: TGTGCCAGCAGTTACATGGGCGGGGAGACCCAGTACTTC.

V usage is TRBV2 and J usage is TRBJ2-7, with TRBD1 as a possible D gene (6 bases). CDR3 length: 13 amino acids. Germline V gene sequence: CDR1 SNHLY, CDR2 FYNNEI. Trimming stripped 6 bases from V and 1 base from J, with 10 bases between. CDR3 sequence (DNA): TGTGCCAGCAGAGGCGGACAGTCCTACGAGCAGTACTTC. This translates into CASRGGQSYEQYF.

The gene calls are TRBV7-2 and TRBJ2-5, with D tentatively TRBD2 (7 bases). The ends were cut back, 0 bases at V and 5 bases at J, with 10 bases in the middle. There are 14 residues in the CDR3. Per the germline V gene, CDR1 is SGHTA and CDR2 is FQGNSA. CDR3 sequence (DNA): TGTGCCAGCAGCTTAGCGGGGGGGCGGGAGACCCAGTACTTC. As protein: CASSLAGGRETQYF.

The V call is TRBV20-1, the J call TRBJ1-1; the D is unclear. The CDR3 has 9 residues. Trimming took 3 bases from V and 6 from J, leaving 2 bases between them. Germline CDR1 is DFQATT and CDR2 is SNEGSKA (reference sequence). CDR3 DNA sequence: TGCAGTGCTAGGTCTGAAGCTTTCTTT. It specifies CSARSEAFF.

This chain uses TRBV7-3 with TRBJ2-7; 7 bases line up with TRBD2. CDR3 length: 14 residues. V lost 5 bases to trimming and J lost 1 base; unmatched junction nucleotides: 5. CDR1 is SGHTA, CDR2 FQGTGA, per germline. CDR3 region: CASSPAGSSYEQYF. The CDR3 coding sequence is TGTGCCAGCAGCCCAGCGGGGTCGTCCTACGAGCAGTACTTC.

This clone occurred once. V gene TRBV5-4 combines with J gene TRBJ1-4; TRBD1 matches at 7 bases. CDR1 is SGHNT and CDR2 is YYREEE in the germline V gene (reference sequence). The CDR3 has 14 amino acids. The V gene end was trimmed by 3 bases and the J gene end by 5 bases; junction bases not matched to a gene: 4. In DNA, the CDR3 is TGTGCCAGCAGCTCCGGGACAGTAAATGAAAAACTGTTTTTT. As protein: CASSSGTVNEKLFF.

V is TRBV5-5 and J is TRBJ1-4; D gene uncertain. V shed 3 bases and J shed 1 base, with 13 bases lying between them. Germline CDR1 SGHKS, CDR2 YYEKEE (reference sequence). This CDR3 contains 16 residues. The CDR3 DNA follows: TGTGCCAGCAGCTACTACCCTCGGGTAACTAATGAAAAACTGTTTTTT. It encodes CASSYYPRVTNEKLFF.

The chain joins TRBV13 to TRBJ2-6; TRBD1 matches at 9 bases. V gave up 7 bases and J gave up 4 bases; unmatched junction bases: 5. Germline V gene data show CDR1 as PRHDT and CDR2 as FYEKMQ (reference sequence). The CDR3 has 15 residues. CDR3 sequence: CASIHRGPGANVLTF. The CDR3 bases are TGTGCCAGCATTCACAGGGGGCCAGGGGCCAACGTCCTGACTTTC.

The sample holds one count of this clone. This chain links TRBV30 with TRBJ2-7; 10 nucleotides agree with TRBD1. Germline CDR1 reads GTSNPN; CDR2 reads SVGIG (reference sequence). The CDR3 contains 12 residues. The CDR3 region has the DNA TGTGGAGGGGACAGGGGTTTTGACGAGCAGTACTTC. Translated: CGGDRGFDEQYF.

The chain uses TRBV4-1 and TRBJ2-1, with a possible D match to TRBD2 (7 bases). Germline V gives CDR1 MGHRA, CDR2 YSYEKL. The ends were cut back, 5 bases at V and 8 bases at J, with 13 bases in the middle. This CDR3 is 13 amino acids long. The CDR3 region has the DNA TGCGCCAGCAGCTTAGGGGGGGAGGATGAGCAGTTCTTC. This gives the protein CASSLGGEDEQFF.

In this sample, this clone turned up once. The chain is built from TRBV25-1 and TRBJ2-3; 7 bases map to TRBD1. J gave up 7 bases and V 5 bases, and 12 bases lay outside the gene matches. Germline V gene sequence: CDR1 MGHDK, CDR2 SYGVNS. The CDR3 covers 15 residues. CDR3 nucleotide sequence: TGTGCCAGCAGTCACAGGGGTTCCCGATCATATACGCAGTATTTT. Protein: CASSHRGSRSYTQYF.

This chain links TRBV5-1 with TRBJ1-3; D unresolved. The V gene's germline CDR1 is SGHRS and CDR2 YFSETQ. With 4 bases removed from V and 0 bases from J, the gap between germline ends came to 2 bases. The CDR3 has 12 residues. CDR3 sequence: CASSASGNTIYF. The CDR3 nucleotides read TGCGCCAGCAGCGCCTCTGGAAACACCATATATTTT.

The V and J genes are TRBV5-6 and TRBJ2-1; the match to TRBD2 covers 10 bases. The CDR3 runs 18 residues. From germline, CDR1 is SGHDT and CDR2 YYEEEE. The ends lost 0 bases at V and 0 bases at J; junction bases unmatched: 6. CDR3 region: CASSLVLAGAPSYNEQFF. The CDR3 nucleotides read TGTGCCAGCAGCTTGGTTCTAGCGGGGGCCCCCTCCTACAATGAGCAGTTCTTC.